What follows are 9 T cell receptor beta chains derived from one specimen sequenced in a study of Ad26.COV2.S vaccination and SARS-CoV-2 variants. Assay used: immunoSEQ multiplex PCR; TCRdb lists only in-frame clones, some missing. This table holds around 170,000 clones, roughly 87% found once. The input for sequencing was peripheral blood, taken after recovery from COVID-19. The receptors were gathered from a human donor who had recovered from COVID-19.

This clone has only a few counts. The gene calls are TRBV5-4 and TRBJ1-2; 9 bases fit TRBD1. V lost 3 bases, J lost 6 bases, and 9 bases stayed unmatched. The length of the CDR3 is 15 residues. Germline CDR1 is SGHNT and CDR2 is YYREEE (reference sequence). The DNA for the CDR3 is TGTGCCAGCAGCTCGGGACAGGGCCTTGTCCATGGCTACACCTTC. Residues: CASSSGQGLVHGYTF. The full variable domain, rest sourced from reference TRBV5-4 and TRBJ1-2, is ETGVTQSPTHLIKTRGQQVTLRCSSQSGHNTVSWYQQALGQGPQFIFQYYREEENGRGNFPPRFSGLQFPNYSSELNVNALELDDSALYLCASSSGQGLVHGYTFGSGTRLTVV.

This rearrangement joins TRBV2 to TRBJ1-2; 7 bases are a match to TRBD1. Germline V gene sequence: CDR1 SNHLY, CDR2 FYNNEI. The CDR3 has 12 amino acids. Unmatched junction bases numbered 1, after V lost 4 bases and J lost 5 bases. CDR3 bases: TGTGCCAGCAGTGCAGGGGGATATGGCTACACCTTC. This translates into CASSAGGYGYTF. Supplemented by reference TRBV2 and TRBJ1-2, the full variable domain reads EPEVTQTPSHQVTQMGQEVILRCVPISNHLYFYWYRQILGQKVEFLVSFYNNEISEKSEIFDDQFSVERPDGSNFTLKIRSTKLEDSAMYFCASSAGGYGYTFGSGTRLTVV.

V is TRBV4-1 and J is TRBJ2-7; no firm D call. CDR1 and CDR2 from the germline V gene are MGHRA and YSYEKL. The CDR3 loop spans 12 amino acids. Between the trimmed V and J ends, which lost 2 bases and 6 bases, there was a span of 8 bases. CDR3 protein: CASSQISGEQYF. CDR3 bases: TGCGCCAGCAGCCAAATCTCCGGCGAGCAGTACTTC.

This chain links TRBV7-9 with TRBJ2-1; maybe TRBD1 (5 bases). This CDR3 spans 14 amino acids. The germline V gene encodes CDR1 SEHNR and CDR2 FQNEAQ (reference sequence). Trimming took 1 base from V and 5 from J, leaving 9 bases between them. The CDR3 protein is CASSLGQGDNEQFF. CDR3 DNA: TGTGCCAGCAGCTTAGGGCAGGGCGACAATGAGCAGTTCTTC.

The chain has TRBV18 and TRBJ1-2, with 7 bases lining up with TRBD1. This CDR3 contains 14 residues. Trimming took 4 bases from V and 7 from J; bases not matched to a gene: 9. Germline assignment: CDR1 KGHSH and CDR2 LQKENI. The CDR3 spells CASSLTGDVVGYTF. The CDR3 DNA is TGTGCCAGCTCACTCACAGGGGATGTGGTTGGCTACACCTTC.

V usage is TRBV3-1 (or the pseudogene TRBV3-2) and J usage is TRBJ1-3; D unresolved. From germline, CDR1 is LGHDT and CDR2 YNNKEL (reference sequence). Between the trimmed V and J ends, which lost 5 bases and 1 base, there was a span of 0 bases. The CDR3 is made up of 11 amino acids. CDR3 bases: TGTGCCAGCAGCTCTGGAAACACCATATATTTT. Protein: CASSSGNTIYF.

V gene TRBV5-8 combines with J gene TRBJ1-4; D not resolved. From germline, CDR1 is SGHTS and CDR2 YDEGEE. Trimming pared 0 bases from V and 6 bases from J, leaving 9 bases between. CDR3 length equals 14 residues. CDR3 nucleotide sequence: TGTGCCAGCAGCTTGGGACCTGAAGATGAAAAACTGTTTTTT. Translated, it gives CASSLGPEDEKLFF.

This chain uses TRBV6-5 with TRBJ1-1, with D hard to call. Trimming took 4 bases from V and 0 from J, leaving 9 bases between them. The CDR3 is 14 amino acids. The V gene's germline CDR1 is MNHEY and CDR2 SVGAGI. This CDR3 reads CASSFRNMNTEAFF. The CDR3 DNA reads as TGTGCCAGCAGTTTCCGAAACATGAACACTGAAGCTTTCTTT.

In its sample, this clone was seen once. This rearrangement joins TRBV28 to TRBJ1-4; 7 nucleotides line up with TRBD1. This CDR3 region has 13 residues. With V trimmed by 2 bases and J by 11 bases, 5 bases remained unmatched. CDR1 is MDHEN and CDR2 is SYDVKM in the germline V gene. The CDR3 sequence is CASSLMQGGKLFF. CDR3 DNA sequence: TGTGCCAGCAGTTTAATGCAGGGGGGGAAACTGTTTTTT.